This TCR beta chain was obtained from a study of prognosis after radiotherapy for stage I lung cancer. Study-level information: Adenocarcinomas accounted for the tumors of about a dozen patients, and squamous cell carcinomas for those of over 5.

The V gene lost 10 bases and the J gene lost 4 bases, with 16 bases spanning the gap. This CDR3 has 14 residues. From genomic DNA, TCR beta CDR3 was amplified by two-round multiplex PCR. Primers specific to each TRBV and TRBJ gene were used in first-round PCR. TCRdb reprocessed the multiplex PCR reads via MiXCR and lists one record per CDR3 protein. The sample lists approximately 35,000 distinct CDR3 sequences; approximately 32% were seen once. This clonotype was observed a few times. The sequence was collected from a donor at least 50 years old with non-small cell lung cancer. The source was PBMCs, collected before or after stereotactic body radiation therapy (not recorded which). The chain joins TRBV12-3 or TRBV12-4 to TRBJ2-2; tentative D call: TRBD1 (5 bases). CDR3 nucleotide sequence: TGTGCCACCTGGGGCCGAGAGTTCACCGGGGAGCTGTTTTTT. Protein: CATWGREFTGELFF.